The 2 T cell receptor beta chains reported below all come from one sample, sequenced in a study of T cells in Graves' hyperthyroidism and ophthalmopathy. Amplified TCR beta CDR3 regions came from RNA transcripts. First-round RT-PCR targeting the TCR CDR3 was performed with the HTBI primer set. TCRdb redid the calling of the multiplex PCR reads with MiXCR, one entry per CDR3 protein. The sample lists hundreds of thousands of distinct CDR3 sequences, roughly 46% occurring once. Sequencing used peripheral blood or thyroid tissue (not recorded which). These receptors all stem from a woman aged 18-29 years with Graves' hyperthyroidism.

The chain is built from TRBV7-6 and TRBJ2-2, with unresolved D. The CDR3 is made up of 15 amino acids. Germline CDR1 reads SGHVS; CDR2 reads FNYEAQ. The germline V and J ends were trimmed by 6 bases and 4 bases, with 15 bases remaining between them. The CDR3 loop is CASRGKGASTGELFF. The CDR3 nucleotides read TGTGCCAGCAGAGGGAAAGGAGCCAGCACCGGGGAGCTGTTTTTT.

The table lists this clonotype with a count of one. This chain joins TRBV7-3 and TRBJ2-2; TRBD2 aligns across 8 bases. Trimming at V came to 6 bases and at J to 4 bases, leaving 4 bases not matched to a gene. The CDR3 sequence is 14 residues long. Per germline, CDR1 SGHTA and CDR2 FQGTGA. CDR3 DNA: TGTGCCAGCAGACAGAGCGGGAGCACCGGGGAGCTGTTTTTT. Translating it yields CASRQSGSTGELFF.